These 17 T cell receptor beta chains were all obtained from the same sample, sequenced in a study of CD8+ T cells in alopecia areata. In the case of 4 or 5 patients, the CD4+ cells were sorted into CD25+CD127- cells. Following RNA extraction, reverse transcription yielded cDNA that acted as the sequencing template. TCRdb keeps only in-frame clones here, not all; method: immunoSEQ multiplex PCR. This sample has some 20,000 clones, with approximately 59% found just once. The sample taken for sequencing was CD4+ Tregs sorted from blood. The source is a human donor with alopecia areata.

V and J are TRBV2 and TRBJ2-1; 9 bases are a match to TRBD1. The germline gives CDR1 SNHLY, CDR2 FYNNEI. V shed 4 bases, J shed 0 bases, and the junction held 1 base outside the gene matches. CDR3 length equals 15 residues. The CDR3 reads CASSGGQGSYNEQFF. CDR3 DNA: TGTGCCAGCAGTGGGGGACAGGGCTCCTACAATGAGCAGTTCTTC.

The CDR3 DNA reads as TGTGCCAGCGGCAGGTTCTACACCGGGGAGCTGTTTTTT. It yields the protein CASGRFYTGELFF. The chain employs TRBV6-6 and TRBJ2-2; D ambiguous. V dropped 8 bases and J dropped 3 bases, with 10 bases sitting between them. Germline CDR1 and CDR2: MNHNY and SVGAGI (reference sequence). The CDR3 sequence is 13 residues long.

This chain links TRBV7-2 with TRBJ2-1; D ambiguous. The V end lost 4 bases, the J end lost 10 bases, and 11 bases lay between the germline ends. The length of the CDR3 is 12 residues. CDR1 is SGHTA and CDR2 is FQGNSA in the germline V gene. For the CDR3, the DNA is TGTGCCAGCAGCTCCGGACCCCGGGAGCAGTTCTTC. It is translated as CASSSGPREQFF.

The chain links TRBV6-5 to TRBJ2-6, with a tentative D call TRBD1 (6 bases). The CDR3 contains 15 residues. Per the germline V gene, CDR1 is MNHEY and CDR2 is SVGAGI. The V end lost 6 bases, the J end lost 9 bases, and 18 bases lay between the germline ends. CDR3 DNA: TGTGCCAGCAGCCTCTTCGGACAGACTCACAACGTCCTGACTTTC. This codes for CASSLFGQTHNVLTF.

This clone was seen only once. This chain uses TRBV2 with TRBJ2-4, with D perhaps matching TRBD2 (6 bases). The CDR3 sequence is 18 residues long. V shed 6 bases and J shed 1 base, with 22 bases lying between them. CDR1 and CDR2 (germline): SNHLY, FYNNEI. CDR3 in amino acids: CASSRGIGEVMAKNIQYF. As DNA, the CDR3 is TGTGCCAGCAGCCGGGGGATAGGGGAGGTTATGGCCAAAAACATTCAGTACTTC.

The chain is built from TRBV18 and TRBJ2-3; no clear D gene. The CDR3 is 14 amino acids. V lost 0 bases, J lost 2 bases, and 6 bases lay in between. CDR1 is KGHSH, CDR2 LQKENI, per germline. The CDR3 DNA reads TGTGCCAGCTCACCACCGACACTCACAGATACGCAGTATTTT. Encoded protein: CASSPPTLTDTQYF.

The rearrangement links TRBV6-6 to TRBJ2-1; D uncertain. There are 14 residues in the CDR3. The germline gives CDR1 MNHNY, CDR2 SVGAGI (reference sequence). Trimming cost V 6 bases and J 3 bases, with 12 bases left between them. CDR3 region: CASRSYAGYNEQFF. CDR3 coding DNA: TGTGCCAGCAGGTCGTATGCAGGCTACAATGAGCAGTTCTTC.

This clone came up a few times. The chain couples TRBV6-6 to TRBJ2-2; D possibly corresponds to TRBD2 (6 bases). V was cut by 7 bases and J by 7 bases, with 16 bases left in between. The CDR3 has 14 amino acids. Per the germline V gene, CDR1 is MNHNY and CDR2 is SVGAGI (reference sequence). The CDR3 loop is CASTRLEGNGELFF. The CDR3 region has the DNA TGTGCCAGCACCAGACTGGAGGGGAACGGGGAGCTGTTTTTT.

The V call is TRBV12-5, the J call TRBJ2-5; the D gene is possibly TRBD2 (5 bases). V shed 6 bases and J shed 0 bases, with 17 bases lying between them. Per germline, CDR1 LGHNT and CDR2 FRNRAP. The CDR3 loop spans 16 amino acids. CDR3 nucleotides: TGTGCTAGTGGGAGGACTGTTAGCCCGTACCAAGAGACCCAGTACTTC. This encodes CASGRTVSPYQETQYF.

This clone was observed a handful of times. Here the CDR3 DNA reads TGTGCCAGCAGCCCAAACAAAGCCGGGACTAGCAGTGAGCAGTACTTC. Protein product: CASSPNKAGTSSEQYF. The V and J genes are TRBV7-8 and TRBJ2-7; 9 bases align to TRBD2. CDR1 is SGHVS, CDR2 FQNEAQ, per germline. Trimming took 5 bases from V and 7 from J; bases not matched to a gene: 15. The CDR3 sequence is 16 residues long. Using reference TRBV7-8 and TRBJ2-7 for the parts outside the CDR3, the full variable domain is GAGVSQSPRYKVAKRGQDVALRCDPISGHVSLFWYQQALGQGPEFLTYFQNEAQLDKSGLPSDRFFAERPEGSVSTLKIQRTQQEDSAVYLCASSPNKAGTSSEQYFGPGTRLTVT.

The chain employs TRBV5-6 and TRBJ2-4; D ambiguous. The CDR3 covers 15 residues. Germline V CDR1 and CDR2: SGHDT, YYEEEE. Deletions cut 0 bases from V and 0 bases from J, with 7 bases between. CDR3 sequence (DNA): TGTGCCAGCAGCTTGGTGGCTTTAGCCAAAAACATTCAGTACTTC. Its translation: CASSLVALAKNIQYF.

The chain recombines TRBV7-2 with TRBJ2-7; unclear D gene. CDR1 is SGHTA and CDR2 is FQGNSA in the germline V gene. V lost 1 base, J lost 2 bases, and 9 bases lay in between. The CDR3 has 14 amino acids. CDR3 sequence reads: CASSLDRLAYEQYF. The CDR3 DNA follows: TGTGCCAGCAGCTTAGATCGTCTGGCCTACGAGCAGTACTTC.

This clone has a handful of counts. This sequence joins TRBV19 and TRBJ2-1, with 9 nucleotides matching TRBD2. This CDR3 comprises 15 residues. Germline V CDR1 and CDR2: LNHDA, SQIVND (reference sequence). V lost 6 bases, J lost 6 bases, and 9 bases stayed unmatched. In nucleotides, the CDR3 is TGTGCCAGTAGGCCCCGGCTAGCGGGGATCAATGAGCAGTTCTTC. Translation gives CASRPRLAGINEQFF.

This clone was counted a few times. The chain uses TRBV7-2 and TRBJ1-1; D not certain. The V gene's germline CDR1 is SGHTA and CDR2 FQGNSA. V gave up 0 bases and J gave up 8 bases, with 10 bases separating them. The CDR3 length is 13 residues. CDR3 in amino acids: CASSLAVGLEAFF. DNA for the CDR3: TGTGCCAGCAGCTTAGCAGTAGGACTCGAAGCTTTCTTT.

The rearrangement uses TRBV7-9 and TRBJ2-5, with 13 bases that match TRBD2. Germline V gene data show CDR1 as SEHNR and CDR2 as FQNEAQ (reference sequence). The length of the CDR3 is 17 residues. V lost 2 bases to trimming and J lost 0 bases; unmatched junction nucleotides: 3. In nucleotides, the CDR3 is TGTGCCAGCAGCTTACCGGGACTAGCGGGGTACCAAGAGACCCAGTACTTC. This codes for CASSLPGLAGYQETQYF.

This sequence joins TRBV7-2 and TRBJ2-1, with 9 bases lining up with TRBD2. This CDR3 comprises 14 residues. Germline CDR1 SGHTA, CDR2 FQGNSA. V shed 5 bases, J shed 3 bases, and the junction held 2 bases outside the gene matches. Written as DNA, the CDR3 is TGTGCCAGCAGCCCTAGCGGGATCTACAATGAGCAGTTCTTC. This translates into CASSPSGIYNEQFF.

Only a few counts were recorded for this clone. This chain joins TRBV20-1 and TRBJ2-1; D is ambiguous. Trimming cost V 6 bases and J 5 bases, with 8 bases left between them. CDR1 is DFQATT, CDR2 SNEGSKA, per germline (reference sequence). This CDR3 comprises 11 residues. The CDR3: CSARSNNEQFF. Written as DNA, the CDR3 is TGCAGTGCCAGATCCAACAATGAGCAGTTCTTC.